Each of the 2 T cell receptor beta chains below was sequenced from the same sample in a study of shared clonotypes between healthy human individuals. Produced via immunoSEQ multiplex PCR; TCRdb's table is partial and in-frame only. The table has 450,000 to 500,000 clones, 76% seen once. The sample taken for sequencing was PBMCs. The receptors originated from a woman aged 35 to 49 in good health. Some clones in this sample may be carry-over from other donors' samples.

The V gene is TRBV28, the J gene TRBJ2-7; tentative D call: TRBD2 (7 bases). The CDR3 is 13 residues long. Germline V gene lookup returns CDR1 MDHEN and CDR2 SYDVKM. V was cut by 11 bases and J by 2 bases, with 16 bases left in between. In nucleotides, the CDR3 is TGTGCCTCGGGGGCGGGAGCGACCTACGAGCAGTACTTC. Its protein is CASGAGATYEQYF. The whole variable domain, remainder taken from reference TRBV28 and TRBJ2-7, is DVKVTQSSRYLVKRTGEKVFLECVQDMDHENMFWYRQDPGLGLRLIYFSYDVKMKEKGDIPEGYSVSREKKERFSLILESASTNQTSMYLCASGAGATYEQYFGPGTRLTVT.

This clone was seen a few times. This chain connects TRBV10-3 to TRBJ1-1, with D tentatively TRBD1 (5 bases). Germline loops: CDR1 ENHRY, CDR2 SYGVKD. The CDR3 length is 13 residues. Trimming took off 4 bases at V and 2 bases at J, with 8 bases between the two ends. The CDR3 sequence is CAISGTLNTEAFF. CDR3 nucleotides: TGTGCCATCAGTGGGACACTTAACACTGAAGCTTTCTTT.